Presented here are 20 T cell receptor beta chains from one specimen sequenced in a study of blood T cell repertoires in COVID-19. Using immunoSEQ multiplex PCR, the repertoire was profiled, and TCRdb retains in-frame clones only, with some absent. The sample lists 200,000 to 250,000 clones, approximately 88% occurring once. Sequencing was done on a sample of PBMCs or T cells enriched from blood (not recorded which). These receptors all stem from a woman aged 25 to 39 who had been exposed to COVID-19.

The rearrangement links TRBV6-2 or TRBV6-3 to TRBJ2-3, with 13 bases matching TRBD2. CDR3 length: 16 amino acids. Trimming cost V 4 bases and J 4 bases; bases outside gene matches: 5. The germline V gene has CDR1 MNHEY and CDR2 SVGEGT. CDR3 in amino acids: CASSSRTSGSPDTQYF. CDR3 sequence (DNA): TGTGCCAGCAGTTCCAGGACTAGCGGGAGCCCAGATACGCAGTATTTT.

The rearrangement links TRBV5-8 to TRBJ2-5, with 9 bases that match TRBD2. The CDR3 runs 16 residues. Trimming at V came to 0 bases and at J to 4 bases, leaving 7 bases not matched to a gene. Germline loops: CDR1 SGHTS, CDR2 YDEGEE. CDR3 amino acids: CASSLGREGRRETQYF. Here the CDR3 DNA reads TGTGCCAGCAGCTTGGGGCGGGAGGGCCGGCGAGAGACCCAGTACTTC.

The chain couples TRBV10-1 to TRBJ2-5, with TRBD2 matching over 7 bases. This CDR3 is 16 amino acids long. Germline V gene data show CDR1 as WNHNN and CDR2 as SYGVQD (reference sequence). V was clipped by 6 bases and J by 3 bases; unmatched bases: 13. The CDR3 bases are TGCGCCAGCAGCGGGACTACGGGGTCGCTCGAAGAGACCCAGTACTTC. This encodes CASSGTTGSLEETQYF.

This clone was seen just once. The chain links TRBV19 to TRBJ1-5; TRBD1 matches at 7 bases. The junction had 9 bases not matched to a gene; V was cut back by 2 bases and J by 5 bases. This CDR3 region has 16 residues. Germline CDR1 and CDR2: LNHDA and SQIVND (reference sequence). The CDR3 DNA is TGTGCCAGTAGTATAAACGGGCAGGGGGGATATCAGCCCCAGCATTTT. Its protein is CASSINGQGGYQPQHF.

V and J are TRBV20-1 and TRBJ1-1, with a weak D call TRBD1 (5 bases). This CDR3 has 11 amino acids. CDR1 and CDR2 from the germline V gene are DFQATT and SNEGSKA (reference sequence). The CDR3 nucleotides are TGCCGATGCAGGGTAAACACTGAAGCTTTCTTT. Its translation: CRCRVNTEAFF.

The chain employs TRBV9 and TRBJ2-5, with 8 bases that match TRBD2. The CDR3 consists of 14 residues. Germline V gives CDR1 SGDLS, CDR2 YYNGEE. V lost 0 bases, J lost 4 bases, and 2 bases stayed unmatched. The CDR3 reads CASSVAGGLETQYF. In DNA, the CDR3 is TGTGCCAGCAGCGTAGCGGGAGGGTTAGAGACCCAGTACTTC.

The rearrangement uses TRBV28 and TRBJ1-4, with 7 bases fitting TRBD1. Germline lookup yields CDR1 MDHEN and CDR2 SYDVKM. CDR3 length: 15 amino acids. The ends lost 7 bases at V and 7 bases at J; junction bases unmatched: 12. The CDR3 spells CASTLGQAYGEKLFF. The CDR3 bases are TGTGCCAGCACTCTAGGACAGGCGTATGGTGAAAAACTGTTTTTT. Complete variable domain (other parts from reference TRBV28 and TRBJ1-4): DVKVTQSSRYLVKRTGEKVFLECVQDMDHENMFWYRQDPGLGLRLIYFSYDVKMKEKGDIPEGYSVSREKKERFSLILESASTNQTSMYLCASTLGQAYGEKLFFGSGTQLSVL.

This clone was found a few times. The chain is built from TRBV12-3 or TRBV12-4 and TRBJ1-4; no clear D gene. The ends were cut back, 1 base at V and 11 bases at J, with 8 bases in the middle. The CDR3 is made up of 12 amino acids. DNA for the CDR3: TGTGCCAGCAGTTTAGTATCCCAGAAACTGTTTTTT. This codes for CASSLVSQKLFF.

The genes are TRBV6-1 and TRBJ1-1; D remains unclear. Per germline, CDR1 MNHNS and CDR2 SASEGT. The CDR3 has 14 amino acids. V dropped 3 bases and J dropped 5 bases, with 13 bases sitting between them. The CDR3: CASSEVAVGTEAFF. The CDR3 DNA reads TGTGCCAGCAGTGAGGTAGCGGTGGGGACTGAAGCTTTCTTT.

V gene TRBV21-1 combines with J gene TRBJ2-7; the DNA was not compared with TRBD2, the D call given in the table. TRBV21-1 is listed as a pseudogene. There are 16 residues in the CDR3. CDR3 nucleotides: TGTGCCAGCAGCAAGGCGTGGCGGGAGCCACACTACGAGCAGTACTTC. Translated: CASSKAWREPHYEQYF.

V gene TRBV7-9 combines with J gene TRBJ2-1; D might be TRBD2 (5 bases). V was clipped by 5 bases and J by 10 bases, with 9 bases between them. Germline V gives CDR1 SEHNR, CDR2 FQNEAQ (reference sequence). The CDR3 length is 11 residues. CDR3 sequence: CASSRTGEQFF. In DNA form, the CDR3 reads TGTGCCAGCAGCCGGACTGGGGAGCAGTTCTTC.

The CDR3: CASRVGRNEQFF. The CDR3 coding sequence is TGTGCCAGCAGAGTGGGGAGGAATGAGCAGTTCTTC. The chain has TRBV27 and TRBJ2-1, with D possibly being TRBD2 (6 bases). Trimming removed 6 bases from V and 7 bases from J, with 10 bases in between. Per germline, CDR1 MNHEY and CDR2 SMNVEV (reference sequence). CDR3 length equals 12 residues.

The chain employs TRBV1 and TRBJ2-1; TRBD1 is taken as the D call from the table, unchecked against the DNA. TRBV1 is flagged as a pseudogene. There are 15 residues in the CDR3. The CDR3 spells CTSRAGTAPYNEQFF. In DNA, the CDR3 is TGCACCAGCAGGGCCGGGACAGCTCCCTACAATGAGCAGTTCTTC.

This clone was seen a single time. The chain combines TRBV15 with TRBJ2-7; 7 nucleotides line up with TRBD1. The junction had 5 bases not matched to a gene; V was cut back by 6 bases and J by 3 bases. The CDR3 has 13 residues. The germline gives CDR1 LNHNV, CDR2 YYDKDF (reference sequence). The CDR3 DNA reads as TGTGCCACCAGGGGACAGCCGCGCTACGAGCAGTACTTC. Its protein is CATRGQPRYEQYF.

This chain uses TRBV4-2 with TRBJ2-7; 7 bases agree with TRBD2. The CDR3 length is 13 residues. Germline V gene lookup returns CDR1 LGHNA and CDR2 YNFKEQ. The ends lost 6 bases at V and 4 bases at J; junction bases unmatched: 6. For the CDR3, the DNA is TGTGCCAGCAGTCTGAGACTAGCTTACGAGCAGTACTTC. It specifies CASSLRLAYEQYF.

The chain employs TRBV4-1 and TRBJ1-1; weak D call: TRBD1 (5 bases). Deletions cut 1 base from V and 5 bases from J, with 17 bases between. CDR1 and CDR2 (germline): MGHRA, YSYEKL. The CDR3 runs 16 residues. The CDR3 DNA reads as TGCGCCAGCAGCCAAGTGGCCAGGGCGGATAATACTGAAGCTTTCTTT. Its protein is CASSQVARADNTEAFF.

The genes are TRBV5-1 and TRBJ2-7; D call uncertain. The CDR3 is made up of 14 amino acids. The germline V gene encodes CDR1 SGHRS and CDR2 YFSETQ. V lost 3 bases, J lost 6 bases, and 16 bases lay in between. The CDR3 region has the DNA TGCGCCAGCAGCTCCCCTAAAGTCCAATCCGAGCAGTACTTC. It yields the protein CASSSPKVQSEQYF. Based on the CDR3 plus reference TRBV5-1 and TRBJ2-7, the full variable domain is KAGVTQTPRYLIKTRGQQVTLSCSPISGHRSVSWYQQTPGQGLQFLFEYFSETQRNKGNFPGRFSGRQFSNSRSEMNVSTLELGDSALYLCASSSPKVQSEQYFGPGTRLTVT.

The genes are TRBV6-5 and TRBJ2-5; D is unclear. V was pared by 0 bases and J by 5 bases, with 13 bases between. Germline V gene lookup returns CDR1 MNHEY and CDR2 SVGAGI. This CDR3 contains 15 residues. CDR3 protein: CASSYSIYGRETQYF. The CDR3 DNA sequence: TGTGCCAGCAGTTACTCGATATATGGGCGTGAGACCCAGTACTTC.

The chain carries TRBV28 and TRBJ2-7; 7 bases are shared with TRBD1. Germline V lookup: CDR1 MDHEN, CDR2 SYDVKM. The CDR3 loop spans 14 amino acids. After removal of 5 bases from V and 4 bases from J, the junction contained 8 bases not matched to a gene. Here the CDR3 reads CASSGGQTRYEQYF. The CDR3 nucleotides read TGTGCCAGCAGTGGGGGACAGACCAGGTACGAGCAGTACTTC.

The gene calls are TRBV6-2 or TRBV6-3 and TRBJ2-1; maybe TRBD2 (5 bases). The germline V and J ends were trimmed by 5 bases and 0 bases, with 14 bases remaining between them. CDR1 and CDR2 (germline): MNHEY, SVGEGT. The CDR3 consists of 16 residues. In DNA form, the CDR3 reads TGTGCCAGCAGTGCGCGCGGGTTTAGCTCCTACAATGAGCAGTTCTTC. It encodes CASSARGFSSYNEQFF.